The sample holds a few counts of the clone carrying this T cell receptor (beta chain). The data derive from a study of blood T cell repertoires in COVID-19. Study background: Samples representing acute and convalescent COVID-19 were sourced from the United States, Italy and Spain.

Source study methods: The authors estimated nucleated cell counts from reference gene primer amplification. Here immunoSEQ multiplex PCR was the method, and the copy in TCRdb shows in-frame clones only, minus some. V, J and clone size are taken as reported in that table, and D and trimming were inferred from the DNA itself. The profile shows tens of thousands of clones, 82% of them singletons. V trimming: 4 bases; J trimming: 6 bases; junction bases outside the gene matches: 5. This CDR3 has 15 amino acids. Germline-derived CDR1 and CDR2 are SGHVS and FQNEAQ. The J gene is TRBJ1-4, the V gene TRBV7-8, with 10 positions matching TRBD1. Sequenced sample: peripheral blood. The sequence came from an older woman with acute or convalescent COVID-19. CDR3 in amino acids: CASSSPTGGDEKLFF. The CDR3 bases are TGTGCCAGCAGCTCTCCGACAGGGGGCGATGAAAAACTGTTTTTT.